This T cell receptor beta chain came from a study of control samples from healthy donors and cancer patients. The CDR3 runs 15 residues. Looked up from germline, CDR1 is GTSNPN and CDR2 is SVGIG (reference sequence). The V and J ends lost 4 bases and 1 base, in that order; junction bases with no gene match: 6. TCRdb's table, derived via immunoSEQ multiplex PCR, lists solely in-frame clones and lacks some. The data contain approximately 37,000 clones, 65% to 85% of them seen just once; the ten biggest clones take up about 22%. V and J are TRBV30 and TRBJ1-1, with TRBD1 identical over 10 bases. Sequenced input: PBMCs. This TCR was sampled from a woman in her fifties or sixties with lung cancer. The CDR3 is CAWIPGTGENTEAFF. CDR3 sequence (DNA): TGTGCCTGGATCCCAGGGACAGGGGAGAACACTGAAGCTTTCTTT.